This TCR beta chain was documented in a study of blood T cell repertoires in COVID-19. Across the study: The samples span acute and convalescent COVID-19 from the United States, Italy and Spain. Nucleic acid was either cDNA or gDNA, and it came from T cells, B-cell-depleted T cells, or PBMCs.

Per the authors' pipeline: Scientists estimated how many nucleated cells there were by amplifying reference gene primers. Some clones are missing from TCRdb's copy, which holds only in-frame ones; the method was immunoSEQ multiplex PCR. The V and J calls and clone size come from that table; D and trimming were worked out from the DNA. The repertoire includes about 260,000 clones, around 84% of them detected once, and around 5% sits in the top ten. Followed over time, Seattle patients had been enrolled while infection was active. The length of the CDR3 is 16 residues. In germline, CDR1 is GTSNPN, CDR2 SVGIG (reference sequence). The V end was cut by 1 base, the J end by 0 bases, with 13 bases between.

This receptor was obtained from a woman aged 55-70 years with COVID-19, enrolled during active disease. Sequencing was carried out using peripheral blood. The chain has TRBV30 and TRBJ1-3; TRBD1 is a possible D gene (5 bases). Written as DNA, the CDR3 is TGTGCCTGGAGTGGGGGGGGACGGAGCTCTGGAAACACCATATATTTT. It codes for CAWSGGGRSSGNTIYF.